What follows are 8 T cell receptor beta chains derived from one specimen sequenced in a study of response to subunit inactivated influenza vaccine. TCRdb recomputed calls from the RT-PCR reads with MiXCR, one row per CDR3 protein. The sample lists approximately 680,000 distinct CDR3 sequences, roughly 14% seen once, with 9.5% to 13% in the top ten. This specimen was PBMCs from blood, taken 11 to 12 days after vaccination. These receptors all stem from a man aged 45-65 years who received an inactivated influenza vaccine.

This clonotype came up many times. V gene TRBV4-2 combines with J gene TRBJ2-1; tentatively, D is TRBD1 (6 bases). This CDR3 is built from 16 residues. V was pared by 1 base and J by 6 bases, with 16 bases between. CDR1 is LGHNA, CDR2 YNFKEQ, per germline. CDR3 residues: CASSQGTRGPLNEQFF. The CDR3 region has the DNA TGTGCCAGCAGCCAAGGGACCAGGGGTCCCCTCAATGAGCAGTTCTTC.

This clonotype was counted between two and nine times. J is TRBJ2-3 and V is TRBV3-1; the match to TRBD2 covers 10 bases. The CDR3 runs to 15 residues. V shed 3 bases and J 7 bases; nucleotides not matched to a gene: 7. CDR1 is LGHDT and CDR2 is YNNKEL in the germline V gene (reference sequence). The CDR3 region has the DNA TGTGCCAGCAGCCAGAGCGGGGGGGCCGGAAATACGCAGTATTTT. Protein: CASSQSGGAGNTQYF.

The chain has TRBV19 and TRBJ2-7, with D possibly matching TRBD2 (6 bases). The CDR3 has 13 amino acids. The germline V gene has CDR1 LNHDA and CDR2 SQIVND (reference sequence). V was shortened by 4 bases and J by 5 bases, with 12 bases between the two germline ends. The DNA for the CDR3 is TGTGCCAGTAGTAGGACTATGGCTAACGAGCAGTACTTC. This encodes CASSRTMANEQYF. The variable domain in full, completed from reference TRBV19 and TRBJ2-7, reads DGGITQSPKYLFRKEGQNVTLSCEQNLNHDAMYWYRQDPGQGLRLIYYSQIVNDFQKGDIAEGYSVSREKKESFPLTVTSAQKNPTAFYLCASSRTMANEQYFGPGTRLTVT.

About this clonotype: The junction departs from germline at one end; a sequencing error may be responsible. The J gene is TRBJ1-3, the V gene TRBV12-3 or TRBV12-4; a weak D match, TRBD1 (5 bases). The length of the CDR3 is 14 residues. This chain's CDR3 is CAFGPGGPGNTIYF. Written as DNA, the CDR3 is TGTGCCTTCGGCCCGGGGGGACCTGGGAACACCATATATTTT.

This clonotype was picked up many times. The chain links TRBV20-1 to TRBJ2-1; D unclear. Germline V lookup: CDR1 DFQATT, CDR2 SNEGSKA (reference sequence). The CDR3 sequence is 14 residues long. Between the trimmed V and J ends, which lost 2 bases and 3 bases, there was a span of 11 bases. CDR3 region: CSARSTSYYNEQFF. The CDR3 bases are TGCAGTGCTAGATCTACCTCTTACTACAATGAGCAGTTCTTC.

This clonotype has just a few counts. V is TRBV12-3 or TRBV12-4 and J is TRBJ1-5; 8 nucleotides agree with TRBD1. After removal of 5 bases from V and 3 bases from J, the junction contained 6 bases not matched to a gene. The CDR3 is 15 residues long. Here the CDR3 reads CASSATGEANQPQHF. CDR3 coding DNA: TGTGCCAGCAGTGCGACAGGGGAGGCCAATCAGCCCCAGCATTTT.

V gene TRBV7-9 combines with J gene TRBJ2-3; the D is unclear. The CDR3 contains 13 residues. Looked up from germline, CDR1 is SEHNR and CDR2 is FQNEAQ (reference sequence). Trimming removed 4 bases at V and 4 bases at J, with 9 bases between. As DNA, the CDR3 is TGTGCCAGCAGCTGGAGTGGCGCAGATACGCAGTATTTT. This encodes CASSWSGADTQYF.

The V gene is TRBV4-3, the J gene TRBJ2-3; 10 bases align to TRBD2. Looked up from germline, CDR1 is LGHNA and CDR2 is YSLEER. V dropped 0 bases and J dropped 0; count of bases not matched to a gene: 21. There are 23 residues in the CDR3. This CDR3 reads CASSQEGSSGGSRWIRSTDTQYF. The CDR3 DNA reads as TGCGCCAGCAGCCAAGAAGGAAGTAGCGGGGGGTCGCGTTGGATTCGCAGCACAGATACGCAGTATTTT.